A single TCR beta chain is shown here with its context. Its antigen remains unidentified. Because the CDR3's place on the DNA is in doubt, the DNA is left out and the CDR3 is given as listed by TCRdb. The sample originates from a study of T cells in Graves' hyperthyroidism and ophthalmopathy. The germline V gene encodes CDR1 SGHRS and CDR2 YFSETQ. The length of the CDR3 is 17 amino acids, counting both ends. Authors of the study amplified TCR beta CDR3 regions from RNA transcripts. With the HTBI primer set, the TCR CDR3 went through a first round of RT-PCR. One entry per CDR3 protein results from TCRdb running MiXCR on the multiplex PCR reads. The sample shows roughly 96,000 distinct CDR3 sequences, just over 50% of them seen only once. Newly diagnosed patients aged 18 to 65 had hyperthyroidism of under 2 months' duration. Diagnostic decisions used clinical symptoms, serum thyroxine and TRAb, thyroid ultrasound and orbital computed tomography.

General observations from the study: In blood, most of the thyroid clonotypes expanded above 0.001 were also present.

This TCR was recovered from a middle-aged woman with Graves' hyperthyroidism. The sequenced sample was blood. This chain connects TRBV5-1 to TRBJ1-1; no DNA check was done on the table's D call, TRBD1. The CDR3: CASSFGQGAIGDTEAFF.